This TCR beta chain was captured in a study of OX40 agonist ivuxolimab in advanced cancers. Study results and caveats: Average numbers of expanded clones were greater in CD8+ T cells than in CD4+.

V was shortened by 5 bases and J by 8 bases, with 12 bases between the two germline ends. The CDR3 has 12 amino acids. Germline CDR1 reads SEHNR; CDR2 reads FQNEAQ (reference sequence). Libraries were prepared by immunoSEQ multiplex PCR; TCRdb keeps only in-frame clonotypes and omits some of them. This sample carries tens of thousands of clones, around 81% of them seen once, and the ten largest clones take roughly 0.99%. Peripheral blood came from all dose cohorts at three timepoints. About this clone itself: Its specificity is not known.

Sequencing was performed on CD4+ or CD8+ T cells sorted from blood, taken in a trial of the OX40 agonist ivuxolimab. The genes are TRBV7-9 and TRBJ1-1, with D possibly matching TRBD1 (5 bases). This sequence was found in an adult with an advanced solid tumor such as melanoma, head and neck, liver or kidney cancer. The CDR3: CASSPPRGEAFF. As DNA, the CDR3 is TGTGCCAGCAGCCCGCCCCGGGGGGAAGCTTTCTTT.